The 26 T cell receptor beta chains below come from one sample, sequenced in a study of T-cell reconstitution after alpha-beta-depleted transplantation in children. Preparation of the TCRbeta library was carried out with unique molecular identifiers. TCRdb independently ran MiXCR on the PCR reads; one entry per CDR3 protein. The repertoire consists of about 200,000 distinct CDR3 sequences, with 5% to 6.5% occurring once and the leading ten covering under 6%. The source material was PBMCs, sampled before TCRalphabeta/CD19-depleted stem cell transplant. The receptors come from a girl less than two years old with combined immunodeficiency, due to receive a stem cell transplant.

This clonotype showed up many times. The chain is built from TRBV7-6 and TRBJ2-3, with unresolved D. Between the trimmed V and J ends, which lost 5 bases and 1 base, there was a span of 10 bases. The CDR3 length is 14 residues. Per germline, CDR1 SGHVS and CDR2 FNYEAQ. The CDR3 nucleotides read TGTGCCAGCAGCCCCCGAGATCGCACAGATACGCAGTATTTT. This sequence encodes CASSPRDRTDTQYF.

This clonotype came up many times. V is TRBV5-1 and J is TRBJ1-2; TRBD1 is a possible D gene (5 bases). Germline lookup yields CDR1 SGHRS and CDR2 YFSETQ. The CDR3 consists of 14 residues. Trimming removed 4 bases at V and 4 bases at J, with 14 bases between. The CDR3 spells CASSPQGRGYGYTF. CDR3 nucleotides: TGCGCCAGCAGCCCCCAGGGACGGGGCTATGGCTACACCTTC.

This clonotype was observed many times. The chain recombines TRBV24-1 with TRBJ2-7; 8 nucleotides align to TRBD1. CDR3 length: 16 residues. With 4 bases clipped from V and 1 base from J, the junction kept 8 bases outside the gene matches. From germline, CDR1 is KGHDR and CDR2 SFDVKD. DNA of the CDR3: TGTGCCACCAGTGACCCCGGGACAGGCAGATCCTACGAGCAGTACTTC. Translation gives CATSDPGTGRSYEQYF.

This clonotype was recorded at least ten times. This chain joins TRBV7-8 and TRBJ2-3; 10 bases map to TRBD2. V shed 2 bases, J shed 6 bases, and the junction held 11 bases outside the gene matches. The CDR3 runs 17 residues. Germline CDR1 reads SGHVS; CDR2 reads FQNEAQ. In DNA form, the CDR3 reads TGTGCCAGCAGCTTAAGAAGAACTAGCGGGGTTATCGATACGCAGTATTTT. It specifies CASSLRRTSGVIDTQYF.

The genes are TRBV29-1 and TRBJ2-7; D is unclear. Germline V lookup: CDR1 SQVTM, CDR2 ANQGSEA. The CDR3 is 11 residues long. The V and J ends lost 0 bases and 6 bases respectively, with 6 bases between them. The CDR3 region is CSVEEALEQYF. The CDR3 DNA reads as TGCAGCGTTGAAGAGGCCCTCGAGCAGTACTTC.

The sample holds many counts of this clonotype. The V and J genes are TRBV5-1 and TRBJ2-3; 8 nucleotides line up with TRBD1. The CDR3 is 13 amino acids. Trimming cost V 4 bases and J 8 bases; bases outside gene matches: 6. In germline, CDR1 is SGHRS, CDR2 YFSETQ. CDR3 in amino acids: CASSKDREVTQYF. As DNA, the CDR3 is TGCGCCAGCAGCAAGGACAGGGAGGTTACGCAGTATTTT.

This clonotype was observed at least ten times. The chain combines TRBV4-2 with TRBJ2-7, with 7 bases identical to TRBD2. This CDR3 comprises 17 residues. After removal of 1 base from V and 5 bases from J, the junction contained 14 bases not matched to a gene. Germline V gene sequence: CDR1 LGHNA, CDR2 YNFKEQ. The CDR3 loop is CASSQVATGLNPHEQYF. DNA for the CDR3: TGTGCCAGCAGCCAAGTTGCGACGGGACTAAACCCCCACGAGCAGTACTTC.

V is TRBV7-8 and J is TRBJ2-5; D call uncertain. The V and J ends lost 2 bases and 7 bases respectively, with 20 bases between them. CDR1 and CDR2 (germline): SGHVS, FQNEAQ. There are 16 residues in the CDR3. The CDR3 loop reads CASSLPRIPGLRTQYF. Here the CDR3 DNA reads TGTGCCAGCAGCTTACCACGTATTCCGGGCCTGCGGACCCAGTACTTC.

Many counts were recorded for this clonotype. The genes are TRBV7-8 and TRBJ2-1; D might be TRBD1 (6 bases). CDR1 is SGHVS, CDR2 FQNEAQ, per germline. V was trimmed by 5 bases and J by 0 bases, leaving 20 bases between them. The CDR3 is 18 residues long. The CDR3 here is CASSPGEMGLSSYNEQFF. Written as DNA, the CDR3 is TGTGCCAGCAGCCCAGGGGAAATGGGCCTGAGCTCCTACAATGAGCAGTTCTTC.

This clonotype was seen repeatedly, ten times or more. The chain combines TRBV28 with TRBJ2-2; 9 bases map to TRBD2. The germline CDR1 and CDR2 sequences are MDHEN and SYDVKM. This CDR3 region has 19 residues. V lost 3 bases and J lost 2; bases outside the gene matches: 13. CDR3: CASSFPRLAAILNTGELFF. CDR3 in DNA: TGTGCCAGCAGTTTCCCCAGACTAGCGGCAATCCTTAACACCGGGGAGCTGTTTTTT.

This clonotype was observed many times. The chain is built from TRBV6-2 or TRBV6-3 and TRBJ2-7; maybe TRBD2 (6 bases). This CDR3 contains 15 residues. V was clipped by 8 bases and J by 0 bases, with 17 bases between them. CDR1 is MNHEY, CDR2 SVGEGT, per germline. The DNA of the CDR3 is TGTGCCAGCGTACGGGGGTTTCAGAGCTCCTACGAGCAGTACTTC. This codes for CASVRGFQSSYEQYF.

This clonotype has ten or more counts. V usage is TRBV28 and J usage is TRBJ1-2; 9 bases map to TRBD1. Germline CDR1 and CDR2: MDHEN and SYDVKM. CDR3 length: 17 residues. V lost 4 bases and J lost 4; bases outside the gene matches: 13. The CDR3 DNA reads TGTGCCAGCAGTTACCCTCTCCGACAGGGGGTGACCTATGGCTACACCTTC. Its translation: CASSYPLRQGVTYGYTF.

The table lists this clonotype with a few counts. The chain uses TRBV4-2 and TRBJ1-2; D unclear. Germline CDR1 LGHNA, CDR2 YNFKEQ. There are 15 residues in the CDR3. With 0 bases removed from V and 3 bases from J, the gap between germline ends came to 11 bases. The CDR3, as DNA: TGTGCCAGCAGCCAAGAAACCGCGGAATACTATGGCTACACCTTC. Translation gives CASSQETAEYYGYTF.

This chain connects TRBV12-3 or TRBV12-4 to TRBJ2-7, with TRBD2 identical over 10 bases. The CDR3 consists of 14 residues. J gave up 3 bases and V 3 bases, and 2 bases lay outside the gene matches. The CDR3 region is CASSFLAGDYEQYF. CDR3 coding DNA: TGTGCCAGCAGTTTCCTAGCGGGAGACTACGAGCAGTACTTC.

This clonotype was detected many times. V and J are TRBV7-2 and TRBJ2-7, with 7 bases matching TRBD1. The CDR3 loop spans 14 amino acids. Per the germline V gene, CDR1 is SGHTA and CDR2 is FQGNSA. The J segment lost 4 bases and the V segment lost 4 bases, leaving 7 bases of the junction unmatched. As DNA, the CDR3 is TGTGCCAGCAGCTGGGACAGTATGACATACGAGCAGTACTTC. Protein product: CASSWDSMTYEQYF. Full variable domain (outside the CDR3, taken from reference TRBV7-2 and TRBJ2-7): GAGVSQSPSNKVTEKGKDVELRCDPISGHTALYWYRQSLGQGLEFLIYFQGNSAPDKSGLPSDRFSAERTGGSVSTLTIQRTQQEDSAVYLCASSWDSMTYEQYFGPGTRLTVT.

This clonotype was picked up many times. The chain carries TRBV15 and TRBJ2-1, with TRBD2 identical over 9 bases. In germline, CDR1 is LNHNV, CDR2 YYDKDF (reference sequence). V gave up 4 bases and J gave up 4 bases; unmatched junction bases: 5. The CDR3 has 15 residues. Here the CDR3 reads CATSIWTSEYNEQFF. The DNA for the CDR3 is TGTGCCACCAGCATATGGACTAGCGAGTACAATGAGCAGTTCTTC.

This clonotype was detected only once. A much larger clone differs by one base, so this may be a read error. The chain carries TRBV10-3 and TRBJ1-5, with TRBD1 matching 9 bases. Germline-derived CDR1 and CDR2 are ENHRY and SYGVKD. The CDR3 has 12 amino acids. The CDR3, as DNA: TGTTGCGTACAGGGGGCGGATCATCCCCAGCATTTT. Translated, it gives CCVQGADHPQHF.

This clonotype was found a few times. This rearrangement joins TRBV2 to TRBJ1-1; D is unresolved. V was clipped by 6 bases and J by 13 bases, with 21 bases between them. The CDR3 covers 13 residues. Germline-derived CDR1 and CDR2 are SNHLY and FYNNEI. In DNA form, the CDR3 reads TGTGCCAGCAGCCCCATGACGTCACGGAGCGGTTTCTTT. Residues: CASSPMTSRSGFF.

This clonotype was observed many times. The chain uses TRBV6-2 or TRBV6-3 and TRBJ1-5, with D perhaps matching TRBD1 (6 bases). V gave up 7 bases and J gave up 6 bases, with 16 bases separating them. This CDR3 contains 14 residues. Germline CDR1 and CDR2: MNHEY and SVGEGT. Written as DNA, the CDR3 is TGTGCCAGCAACCGACAGGAGGGTAGTCAGCCCCAGCATTTT. Protein sequence: CASNRQEGSQPQHF.

This clonotype was picked up many times. V gene TRBV7-6 combines with J gene TRBJ2-6; D is possibly TRBD2 (5 bases). The germline V gene has CDR1 SGHVS and CDR2 FNYEAQ. This CDR3 has 17 residues. The V and J ends lost 6 bases and 0 bases respectively, with 15 bases between them. Here the CDR3 DNA reads TGTGCCAGCAGTGGGGATTCGGGGATCTCTGGGGCCAACGTCCTGACTTTC. This encodes CASSGDSGISGANVLTF.

This clonotype was found many times. CDR3 amino acids: CASSLGWLRAGAPRQETQYF. The CDR3 region has the DNA TGTGCCAGCAGTTTAGGTTGGCTGAGAGCGGGAGCTCCGCGGCAAGAGACCCAGTACTTC. This sequence joins TRBV12-3 or TRBV12-4 and TRBJ2-5, with 8 bases matching TRBD2. With V trimmed by 1 base and J by 2 bases, 18 bases remained unmatched. The length of the CDR3 is 20 residues.

This clonotype showed up many times. The chain employs TRBV2 and TRBJ2-7, with D unclear. CDR3 length: 12 residues. V lost 5 bases and J lost 2, with 7 bases in between. CDR1 and CDR2 (germline): SNHLY, FYNNEI. CDR3 protein: CASSPYTYEQYF. In DNA, the CDR3 is TGTGCCAGCAGTCCCTATACCTACGAGCAGTACTTC.

Points on this clonotype: A clone one base away is much larger, so this may be a read error. The chain couples TRBV7-6 to TRBJ2-1; no clear D gene. Germline CDR1 SGHVS, CDR2 FNYEAQ. The V end lost 1 base, the J end lost 6 bases, and 4 bases lay between the germline ends. There are 12 residues in the CDR3. The CDR3 nucleotides are TGTGCCAGCAGCTTAGTTCTCAATGAGCAGTTCTTC. Protein sequence: CASSLVLNEQFF.

This clonotype was observed many times. The CDR3, as DNA: TGCGCCAGCAGCTTGGCCAGTCTCAGGGGTCTGTACAATGAGCAGTTCTTC. This gives the protein CASSLASLRGLYNEQFF. The chain has TRBV5-1 and TRBJ2-1; tentatively, D is TRBD1 (6 bases). The CDR3 loop spans 17 amino acids. V lost 0 bases to trimming and J lost 4 bases, with 17 bases between them. Germline V gene sequence: CDR1 SGHRS, CDR2 YFSETQ.

This clonotype was counted ten times or more. This sequence joins TRBV21-1 and TRBJ1-1. TRBV21-1 corresponds to a pseudogene. The CDR3 length is 14 residues. CDR3 loop: CASSNLGLFIGAFF. For the CDR3, the DNA is TGTGCCAGCAGCAATCTGGGACTTTTCATAGGGGCTTTCTTT.

In its sample, this clonotype was seen many times. This chain connects TRBV10-2 to TRBJ2-3; D gene uncertain. Germline V gene lookup returns CDR1 WSHSY and CDR2 SAAADI. Trimming cost V 2 bases and J 12 bases, with 12 bases left between them. This CDR3 has 12 amino acids. The CDR3 nucleotides read TGCGCCAGCAGTGAGGGCGACCACACACAGTATTTT. Its protein is CASSEGDHTQYF.